The 14 T cell receptor beta chains listed next were all sequenced from one sample in a study of blood T cell repertoires in COVID-19. TCRdb's table, derived via immunoSEQ multiplex PCR, lists solely in-frame clones and lacks some. The sample shows roughly 500,000 clones, around 89% of them seen only once. The source material was PBMCs or T cells enriched from blood (not recorded which). These receptors were taken from a woman between 40 and 55 years old who had recovered from COVID-19.

The rearrangement uses TRBV18 and TRBJ1-1, with a weak D call TRBD1 (5 bases). This CDR3 has 14 amino acids. Per germline, CDR1 KGHSH and CDR2 LQKENI. Trimming cost V 3 bases and J 0 bases, with 8 bases left between them. The CDR3 DNA is TGTGCCAGCTCACCCAGGGATTTGAACACTGAAGCTTTCTTT. Translating gives CASSPRDLNTEAFF. The full variable domain, its missing parts supplied by reference TRBV18 and TRBJ1-1, is NAGVMQNPRHLVRRRGQEARLRCSPMKGHSHVYWYRQLPEEGLKFMVYLQKENIIDESGMPKERFSAEFPKEGPSILRIQQVVRGDSAAYFCASSPRDLNTEAFFGQGTRLTVV.

The chain uses TRBV7-2 and TRBJ1-2; TRBD1 agrees at 7 bases. Germline V gene data show CDR1 as SGHTA and CDR2 as FQGNSA. V shed 5 bases, J shed 7 bases, and the junction held 10 bases outside the gene matches. This CDR3 is built from 14 residues. CDR3 nucleotides: TGTGCCAGCAGCGCCCGGGGGACAGCGCCTGGCTACACCTTC. This sequence encodes CASSARGTAPGYTF.

In its sample, this clone was seen once. The genes are TRBV25-1 and TRBJ2-1; 9 bases are a match to TRBD2. J gave up 3 bases and V 10 bases, and 10 bases lay outside the gene matches. The length of the CDR3 is 15 residues. Germline V gene data show CDR1 as MGHDK and CDR2 as SYGVNS. CDR3 sequence reads: CATQTSGGFYNEQFF. The CDR3, as DNA: TGTGCCACCCAGACTAGCGGCGGTTTCTACAATGAGCAGTTCTTC.

The chain has TRBV19 and TRBJ2-4; 9 bases are a match to TRBD1. Trimming at V came to 4 bases and at J to 1 base, leaving 17 bases not matched to a gene. The CDR3 consists of 20 residues. CDR1 is LNHDA, CDR2 SQIVND, per germline (reference sequence). The CDR3 sequence is CASSTNRGQGKSIAKNIQYF. CDR3 in DNA: TGTGCCAGTAGTACAAACAGGGGGCAAGGGAAGAGTATTGCCAAAAACATTCAGTACTTC.

The rearrangement uses TRBV7-9 and TRBJ2-7, with 7 bases lining up with TRBD1. V gave up 2 bases and J gave up 6 bases; unmatched junction bases: 4. The CDR3 sequence is 13 residues long. Germline V gene data show CDR1 as SEHNR and CDR2 as FQNEAQ (reference sequence). The CDR3 protein is CASSLRTGVEQYF. CDR3 nucleotide sequence: TGTGCCAGCAGCTTACGAACAGGGGTCGAGCAGTACTTC. Full variable domain (missing parts from reference TRBV7-9 and TRBJ2-7): DTGVSQNPRHKITKRGQNVTFRCDPISEHNRLYWYRQTLGQGPEFLTYFQNEAQLEKSRLLSDRFSAERPKGSFSTLEIQRTEQGDSAMYLCASSLRTGVEQYFGPGTRLTVT.

For the CDR3, the DNA is TGTGCCAGCAGTGAAGCGCTTCGGGGGTTATACACCGGGGAGCTGTTTTTT. The encoded protein is CASSEALRGLYTGELFF. The genes are TRBV2 and TRBJ2-2; the D gene is possibly TRBD2 (6 bases). There are 17 residues in the CDR3. Germline V gene sequence: CDR1 SNHLY, CDR2 FYNNEI. The germline V and J ends were trimmed by 0 bases and 3 bases, with 14 bases remaining between them.

The V gene is TRBV5-1, the J gene TRBJ1-2; 7 bases line up with TRBD1. Trimming took 4 bases from V and 6 from J; bases not matched to a gene: 6. CDR1 SGHRS and CDR2 YFSETQ come from the germline V gene. This CDR3 has 13 amino acids. DNA for the CDR3: TGCGCCAGCAGCCTACAGGGGTGGGATGGCTACACCTTC. Encoded protein: CASSLQGWDGYTF.

This clone was found once. CDR3 sequence reads: CASSLTRGSSTEAFF. CDR3 coding DNA: TGTGCCAGCAGCTTGACCAGGGGATCTAGCACTGAAGCTTTCTTT. The V call is TRBV5-5, the J call TRBJ1-1, with D possibly TRBD1 on 6 matching bases. V lost 1 base to trimming and J lost 4 bases, with 14 bases between them. This CDR3 is built from 15 residues. CDR1 and CDR2 (germline): SGHKS, YYEKEE (reference sequence).

The chain combines TRBV29-1 with TRBJ2-1, with unresolved D. V was trimmed by 5 bases and J by 5 bases, leaving 16 bases between them. This CDR3 contains 14 residues. CDR1 and CDR2 from the germline V gene are SQVTM and ANQGSEA. The DNA for the CDR3 is TGCAGCGTTAAGCCCCGAATTGTAGACAATGAGCAGTTCTTC. Protein: CSVKPRIVDNEQFF.

The chain recombines TRBV27 with TRBJ2-7; D might be TRBD1 (6 bases). The germline V gene has CDR1 MNHEY and CDR2 SMNVEV (reference sequence). The CDR3 has 14 amino acids. Between the trimmed V and J ends, which lost 5 bases and 2 bases, there was a span of 13 bases. The CDR3 nucleotides are TGTGCCAGCAGTATAGCACAGGGAACCTACGAGCAGTACTTC. It specifies CASSIAQGTYEQYF.

In its sample, this clone was seen once. The rearrangement uses TRBV16 and TRBJ1-5; 7 bases line up with TRBD1. J lost 7 bases, V lost 4 bases, and 19 bases had no gene match. CDR1 is KGHSY and CDR2 is FQNENV in the germline V gene. The CDR3 has 18 residues. CDR3: CASSLPPLGQTRGQPQHF. The DNA for the CDR3 is TGTGCCAGCAGCCTACCCCCCCTGGGACAGACCAGGGGGCAGCCCCAGCATTTT.

A few counts support this clone. At one boundary the junction diverges from the germline segment, which might be a read error. The chain carries TRBV6-5 and TRBJ2-7, with a possible D match to TRBD2 (5 bases). The CDR3 covers 15 residues. Germline loops: CDR1 MNHEY, CDR2 SVGAGI. CDR3 amino acids: CASSYSASSPYEQYF. The CDR3 nucleotides read TGTGCCAGCAGTTACTCAGCTAGCAGTCCCTATGAGCAGTACTTC.

This clone was observed once. J is TRBJ1-2 and V is TRBV19; 7 bases agree with TRBD1. CDR3 length: 15 amino acids. J gave up 3 bases and V 1 base, and 5 bases lay outside the gene matches. CDR1 is LNHDA and CDR2 is SQIVND in the germline V gene (reference sequence). The CDR3 DNA follows: TGTGCCAGTAGTATAGGGGACAGCTCCTACTATGGCTACACCTTC. Its protein product is CASSIGDSSYYGYTF.

The rearrangement joins TRBV12-5 to TRBJ1-1; no clear D gene. This CDR3 has 13 amino acids. CDR1 and CDR2 from the germline V gene are LGHNT and FRNRAP. V was shortened by 2 bases and J by 3 bases, with 7 bases between the two germline ends. This CDR3 reads CASGLWADTEAFF. Written as DNA, the CDR3 is TGTGCTAGTGGTTTGTGGGCAGACACTGAAGCTTTCTTT.